This T cell receptor beta chain was sequenced for a study of T cells in Graves' hyperthyroidism and ophthalmopathy. Study-level findings and limits: Blood also contained most expanded thyroid clonotypes above 0.001.

Using RNA transcripts as the source, TCR beta CDR3 regions were amplified. The TCR CDR3 first-round RT-PCR relied on the HTBI primer set. TCRdb passed the multiplex PCR reads through MiXCR, listing each CDR3 protein once. The sample has 250,000 to 300,000 distinct CDR3 sequences; about 14% are singletons. The PBMCs were taken from 10 ml of fresh peripheral blood. In this sample, this clonotype turned up many times. Antigen unknown. V dropped 4 bases and J dropped 4 bases, with 17 bases sitting between them. Germline values: CDR1 MGHDK, CDR2 SYGVNS. The CDR3 covers 16 residues. The source is a woman aged 40 to 50 with Graves' hyperthyroidism that later progressed to Graves' ophthalmopathy. This rearrangement joins TRBV25-1 to TRBJ2-1; D is uncertain. Sequencing used blood. This CDR3 is CASSVTFSVVYNEQFF. As DNA, the CDR3 is TGTGCCAGCAGTGTAACGTTTAGTGTAGTATACAATGAGCAGTTCTTC.